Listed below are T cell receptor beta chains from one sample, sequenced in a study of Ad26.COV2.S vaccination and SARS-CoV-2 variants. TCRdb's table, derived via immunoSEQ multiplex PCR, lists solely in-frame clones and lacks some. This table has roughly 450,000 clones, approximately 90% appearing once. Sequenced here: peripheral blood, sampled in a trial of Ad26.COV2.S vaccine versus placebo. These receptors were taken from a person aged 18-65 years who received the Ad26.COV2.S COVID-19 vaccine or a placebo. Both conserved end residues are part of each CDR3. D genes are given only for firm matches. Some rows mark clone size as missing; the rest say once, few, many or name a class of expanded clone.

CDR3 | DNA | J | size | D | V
CASSLALRNTEAFF | TGTGCCAGCAGTTTGGCTCTCAGGAACACTGAAGCTTTCTTT | TRBJ1-1 | . | . | TRBV28
CASSLDKRERLYNEQFF | TGTGCCAGCAGTTTAGACAAGCGGGAGAGGTTGTACAATGAGCAGTTCTTC | TRBJ2-1 | once | TRBD2 | TRBV28
CASSLDRGYGYTF | TGTGCCAGCAGCTTAGACAGGGGATATGGCTACACCTTC | TRBJ1-2 | few | . | TRBV11-3
CASTDRVQETQYF | TGTGCCAGCACCGACAGGGTCCAAGAGACCCAGTACTTC | TRBJ2-5 | . | TRBD1 | TRBV7-2
CSVVGADTQYF | TGCAGCGTTGTGGGGGCGGATACGCAGTATTTT | TRBJ2-3 | . | . | TRBV29-1
CASSESGTSGSNQETQYF | TGCGCCAGCAGCGAATCCGGGACTAGCGGGTCAAACCAAGAGACCCAGTACTTC | TRBJ2-5 | . | TRBD2 | TRBV5-1
CASSLLPGGLPQYF | TGTGCCAGCAGCTTACTTCCGGGAGGGCTCCCCCAGTACTTC | TRBJ2-5 | . | TRBD2 | TRBV7-9
CASSIGGVSGAYNEQFF | TGTGCCAGTAGTATAGGTGGAGTTAGCGGTGCTTACAATGAGCAGTTCTTC | TRBJ2-1 | . | . | TRBV19
CASSHDRRRESSYNEQFF | TGCGCCAGCAGTCATGACAGGAGGCGTGAGAGCTCCTACAATGAGCAGTTCTTC | TRBJ2-1 | . | . | TRBV4-3
CASRPTGRSTEAFF | TGTGCCAGTAGACCGACAGGGAGATCCACTGAAGCTTTCTTT | TRBJ1-1 | . | TRBD1 | TRBV19
CASSWAATGPGANVLTF | TGTGCCAGCAGTTGGGCCGCTACAGGCCCCGGGGCCAACGTCCTGACTTTC | TRBJ2-6 | . | . | TRBV6-2/TRBV6-3
CASIKRGTEAFF | TGTGCCAGCATTAAAAGGGGCACTGAAGCTTTCTTT | TRBJ1-1 | . | . | TRBV6-5
CASSLGVQNSYEQYF | TGTGCCAGCAGCTTAGGGGTTCAGAATTCCTACGAGCAGTACTTC | TRBJ2-7 | . | . | TRBV7-8
CASSLGSRRNYGYTF | TGTGCCAGCAGCTTAGGTTCCAGGAGGAACTATGGCTACACCTTC | TRBJ1-2 | . | . | TRBV11-2
CASSGKAWGNNEQFF | TGTGCCAGCAGCGGGAAGGCTTGGGGGAACAATGAGCAGTTCTTC | TRBJ2-1 | . | . | TRBV11-2
CASSQGQGNTEAFF | TGCGCCAGCAGCCAGGGACAGGGGAACACTGAAGCTTTCTTT | TRBJ1-1 | . | TRBD1 | TRBV4-1
CASSPYSGQYEQYF | TGTGCCAGCAGCCCATACTCGGGACAGTACGAGCAGTACTTC | TRBJ2-7 | . | TRBD1 | TRBV11-2
CASSLDLAGSGEQFF | TGTGCCAGCAGCTTGGATCTAGCGGGCAGTGGTGAGCAGTTCTTC | TRBJ2-1 | . | TRBD2 | TRBV5-4
CASSLDALPGKIAKNIQYF | TGTGCCAGCAGCTTAGACGCATTACCAGGAAAGATAGCCAAAAACATTCAGTACTTC | TRBJ2-4 | few | . | TRBV7-8
CAIREAGGAYNEQFF | TGTGCCATCAGAGAAGCGGGTGGCGCCTACAATGAGCAGTTCTTC | TRBJ2-1 | . | . | TRBV10-3
CASSLYGSRYEQYF | TGTGCCAGCAGTTTATACGGGAGTAGATACGAGCAGTACTTC | TRBJ2-7 | . | . | TRBV27
CASSDAGQSTLDEQYF | TGTGCCAGCAGTGATGCGGGACAGTCGACATTAGATGAGCAGTACTTC | TRBJ2-7 | . | . | TRBV2
CASSQDMATDTQYF | TGCGCCAGCAGCCAAGATATGGCCACAGATACGCAGTATTTT | TRBJ2-3 | few | . | TRBV4-3
CATSGGARMGEQYF | TGTGCCACCAGTGGGGGGGCGCGGATGGGCGAGCAGTACTTC | TRBJ2-7 | . | . | TRBV24-1
CASSSWTGKSSGANVLTF | TGCGCCAGCAGCTCCTGGACAGGGAAAAGCTCTGGGGCCAACGTCCTGACTTTC | TRBJ2-6 | . | TRBD1 | TRBV5-1
CASSLFAGGNQETQYF | TGTGCCAGCAGCTTATTCGCGGGAGGTAACCAAGAGACCCAGTACTTC | TRBJ2-5 | . | TRBD2 | TRBV7-2
CASRQASGRVNEQFF | TGTGCCAGCAGGCAAGCTAGCGGGAGAGTCAATGAGCAGTTCTTC | TRBJ2-1 | . | TRBD2 | TRBV5-4
CASIGSTALDTEAFF | TGTGCCAGCATCGGGTCAACGGCACTCGACACTGAAGCTTTCTTT | TRBJ1-1 | . | . | TRBV28
CASRTSGQETQYF | TGTGCCAGCAGGACTAGCGGCCAAGAGACCCAGTACTTC | TRBJ2-5 | . | TRBD2 | TRBV12-3/TRBV12-4
CASSVEENTEAFF | TGTGCCAGCAGCGTTGAAGAGAACACTGAAGCTTTCTTT | TRBJ1-1 | . | . | TRBV9
CASSPASLEAFF | TGTGCCAGCAGCCCCGCGTCCCTTGAAGCTTTCTTT | TRBJ1-1 | . | . | TRBV6-6
CASSERDRGQAGANVLTF | TGTGCCAGCAGTGAAAGGGACAGGGGGCAAGCTGGGGCCAACGTCCTGACTTTC | TRBJ2-6 | . | TRBD1 | TRBV6-1
CASSLGQSLNSPLHF | TGTGCCAGCAGCTTAGGGCAGAGCCTTAATTCACCCCTCCACTTT | TRBJ1-6 | . | . | TRBV7-2
CAWSVLSESVWVEQYF | TGTGCCTGGAGTGTTTTGAGCGAGTCTGTGTGGGTCGAGCAGTACTTC | TRBJ2-7 | . | . | TRBV30
CASSPMGTASYNEQFF | TGTGCCAGCAGCCCCATGGGGACAGCCTCCTACAATGAGCAGTTCTTC | TRBJ2-1 | . | TRBD1 | TRBV5-6
CASSLGRIGSGDTQYF | TGTGCCAGCTCCTTGGGCAGGATAGGTTCAGGAGATACGCAGTATTTT | TRBJ2-3 | . | . | TRBV18
CAWQGGGADTQYF | TGTGCCTGGCAAGGGGGTGGGGCAGATACGCAGTATTTT | TRBJ2-3 | . | . | TRBV30
CASSQNTEAFF | TGCGCCAGCAGTCAGAACACTGAAGCTTTCTTT | TRBJ1-1 | . | . | TRBV10-2
CASSQGRGGPNEQFF | TGTGCCAGCAGCCAAGGACGGGGAGGGCCTAATGAGCAGTTCTTC | TRBJ2-1 | . | TRBD2 | TRBV14
CASRPTGTEVPGELFF | TGTGCCAGCAGACCCACCGGGACGGAAGTCCCCGGGGAGCTGTTTTTT | TRBJ2-2 | . | . | TRBV7-6
CASSLSGSDTQYF | TGTGCCAGCAGCTTGTCGGGGTCAGATACGCAGTATTTT | TRBJ2-3 | once | . | TRBV5-6
CASSSPGQTNTIYF | TGCGCCAGCAGCTCGCCGGGACAGACGAACACCATATATTTT | TRBJ1-3 | . | TRBD1 | TRBV5-1
CAISESPRTYEQYF | TGTGCCATCAGTGAGTCTCCCAGAACCTACGAGCAGTACTTC | TRBJ2-7 | . | . | TRBV10-3
CASSKTDRLGGYTF | TGTGCCAGTAGCAAGACCGACAGGCTCGGCGGCTACACCTTC | TRBJ1-2 | . | . | TRBV19
CATSRDYGTGHDNEQFF | TGTGCCACCAGCAGAGATTATGGTACAGGACACGACAATGAGCAGTTCTTC | TRBJ2-1 | . | . | TRBV15
CSARVHRGYTF | TGCAGTGCTAGAGTACACCGTGGCTACACCTTC | TRBJ1-2 | . | . | TRBV20-1
CASSPGPSSYNEQFF | TGTGCCAGCAGCCCTGGTCCAAGCTCCTACAATGAGCAGTTCTTC | TRBJ2-1 | . | . | TRBV7-9
CASSTGRANEKLFF | TGTGCCAGCAGCACCGGGAGAGCTAATGAAAAACTGTTTTTT | TRBJ1-4 | . | . | TRBV7-9
CASSLYSQETQYF | TGTGCCAGCAGCTTGTACAGCCAAGAGACCCAGTACTTC | TRBJ2-5 | . | . | TRBV5-4
CASSPGAGELFF | TGTGCCAGCAGCCCGGGGGCCGGGGAGCTGTTTTTT | TRBJ2-2 | . | . | TRBV5-4
CASSQATGWEQFF | TGCGCCAGCAGCCAAGCGACAGGGTGGGAGCAGTTCTTC | TRBJ2-1 | . | TRBD1 | TRBV4-3
CASSPRDRTYEQYF | TGTGCCAGCTCACCACGGGACAGGACCTACGAGCAGTACTTC | TRBJ2-7 | . | TRBD1 | TRBV18
CASSYDPTGGHYGYTF | TGTGCCAGCAGTTACGACCCCACAGGGGGCCATTATGGCTACACCTTC | TRBJ1-2 | . | TRBD1 | TRBV6-5
CASSLVLAGGPYETQYF | TGTGCCAGCAGCTTAGTTCTAGCGGGAGGGCCGTATGAGACCCAGTACTTC | TRBJ2-5 | . | TRBD2 | TRBV7-9
CASSDVQGGNEQFF | TGCGCCAGCAGCGACGTCCAGGGGGGCAATGAGCAGTTCTTC | TRBJ2-1 | . | . | TRBV5-1